This TCR beta chain was found in a study of OX40 agonist ivuxolimab in advanced cancers. On this clone itself: Antigen: not known.

Germline CDR1 and CDR2: SGHVS and FQNEAQ. This CDR3 region has 17 residues. V lost 4 bases and J 1 base, leaving 19 bases between the germline ends. TCRdb's table, derived via immunoSEQ multiplex PCR, lists solely in-frame clones and lacks some. The sample shows approximately 28,000 clones, almost 90% of them seen only once. Findings and limits, study-wide: Both CD4+ and CD8+ T cell populations in blood had undergone clonal expansion by week 6 at 0.1 to 3.0 mg/kg.

Source: CD4+ or CD8+ T cells sorted from blood, taken in a trial of the OX40 agonist ivuxolimab. The V call is TRBV7-8, the J call TRBJ1-1; the D gene is possibly TRBD1 (6 bases). The clonotype comes from an adult with an advanced solid tumor such as melanoma, head and neck, liver or kidney cancer. CDR3 loop: CASSSLRGGLRNTEAFF. As DNA, the CDR3 is TGTGCCAGCAGCTCCCTTCGAGGGGGACTGCGGAACACTGAAGCTTTCTTT. The full variable domain, in which reference TRBV7-8 and TRBJ1-1 provide the parts outside the CDR3, is GAGVSQSPRYKVAKRGQDVALRCDPISGHVSLFWYQQALGQGPEFLTYFQNEAQLDKSGLPSDRFFAERPEGSVSTLKIQRTQQEDSAVYLCASSSLRGGLRNTEAFFGQGTRLTVV.